A single sample is the source of the 26 T cell receptor beta chains below, sequenced in a study of blood T cell repertoires in COVID-19. The protocol was immunoSEQ multiplex PCR, while the TCRdb copy is restricted to in-frame clones and leaves out a portion. The table includes around 70,000 clones, around 83% detected once. The source material was peripheral blood. All receptors derive from a man in his fifties with acute or convalescent COVID-19.

The V call is TRBV30, the J call TRBJ1-2; D unresolved. The V gene lost 5 bases and the J gene lost 4 bases, with 17 bases spanning the gap. CDR1 and CDR2 (germline): GTSNPN, SVGIG (reference sequence). The length of the CDR3 is 14 residues. DNA for the CDR3: TGTGCCTGGGGGGATAACGGGAGAGTCTATGGCTACACCTTC. It translates to CAWGDNGRVYGYTF.

CDR3 DNA sequence: TGCGCCAGCAGCTCCCGACAGGGGGGAAACACCGGGGAGCTGTTTTTT. Its translation is CASSSRQGGNTGELFF. This chain connects TRBV5-1 to TRBJ2-2, with 9 bases aligning to TRBD1. The ends lost 3 bases at V and 2 bases at J; junction bases unmatched: 5. Germline CDR1 reads SGHRS; CDR2 reads YFSETQ. This CDR3 contains 16 residues.

The CDR3 nucleotides are TGTGCCAGCAGTGTCCTCAACACCGGGACAGGGTGGTACGAGCAGTACTTC. It translates to CASSVLNTGTGWYEQYF. The rearrangement links TRBV6-1 to TRBJ2-7; TRBD1 agrees at 9 bases. This CDR3 is 17 amino acids long. After removal of 4 bases from V and 4 bases from J, the junction contained 14 bases not matched to a gene. The V gene's germline CDR1 is MNHNS and CDR2 SASEGT.

The V and J genes are TRBV28 and TRBJ1-2; D is uncertain. The germline V and J ends were trimmed by 7 bases and 1 base, with 16 bases remaining between them. Germline V gene lookup returns CDR1 MDHEN and CDR2 SYDVKM. This CDR3 is 15 amino acids long. As DNA, the CDR3 is TGTGCCAGCAATTTCCTGGAGGCTAGTAACTATGGCTACACCTTC. Protein product: CASNFLEASNYGYTF.

This clone was picked up one time. The chain couples TRBV29-1 to TRBJ2-3; D unclear. Germline V lookup: CDR1 SQVTM, CDR2 ANQGSEA. Trimming pared 3 bases from V and 3 bases from J, leaving 7 bases between. The CDR3 extends over 12 amino acids. CDR3 sequence: CSVDIGTDTQYF. The CDR3 DNA follows: TGCAGCGTTGACATCGGGACAGATACGCAGTATTTT.

The chain joins TRBV6-5 to TRBJ1-1; TRBD1 matches 8 bases. Per germline, CDR1 MNHEY and CDR2 SVGAGI. The length of the CDR3 is 14 residues. V shed 6 bases, J shed 5 bases, and the junction held 8 bases outside the gene matches. The CDR3 reads CASREGTGRTEAFF. Written as DNA, the CDR3 is TGTGCCAGCAGGGAGGGGACAGGCAGGACTGAAGCTTTCTTT.

The gene calls are TRBV5-1 and TRBJ2-7; 9 positions match TRBD2. Germline assignment: CDR1 SGHRS and CDR2 YFSETQ. This CDR3 has 17 residues. V dropped 2 bases and J dropped 0; count of bases not matched to a gene: 9. The CDR3 region is CASSFVPAGGNSYEQYF. The CDR3 region has the DNA TGCGCCAGCAGCTTCGTCCCAGCGGGGGGAAACTCCTACGAGCAGTACTTC.

This chain joins TRBV19 and TRBJ2-5; a weak D match, TRBD1 (6 bases). Trimming pared 4 bases from V and 5 bases from J, leaving 14 bases between. This CDR3 is 14 amino acids long. CDR1 is LNHDA and CDR2 is SQIVND in the germline V gene (reference sequence). The chain's CDR3 is CASSTSTGWETQYF. CDR3 DNA sequence: TGTGCCAGTAGTACATCGACAGGCTGGGAGACCCAGTACTTC.

V is TRBV10-3 and J is TRBJ2-2, with 9 bases matching TRBD2. The CDR3 has 15 residues. With 6 bases clipped from V and 3 bases from J, the junction kept 5 bases outside the gene matches. Germline assignment: CDR1 ENHRY and CDR2 SYGVKD. The CDR3 here is CAIRGASGDTGELFF. The CDR3 nucleotides are TGTGCCATCAGGGGGGCTAGCGGGGACACCGGGGAGCTGTTTTTT.

The V and J genes are TRBV25-1 and TRBJ1-6; 9 bases map to TRBD1. The CDR3 contains 17 residues. V was clipped by 1 base and J by 8 bases; unmatched bases: 9. CDR1 and CDR2 (germline): MGHDK, SYGVNS. CDR3 DNA sequence: TGTGCCAGCAGTGAATCGACAGGGGGTAGAGGGGATTCACCCCTCCACTTT. Amino acid sequence: CASSESTGGRGDSPLHF.

The chain links TRBV5-5 to TRBJ2-5, with D perhaps TRBD2 (6 bases). The CDR3 is 16 residues long. The V end was cut by 0 bases, the J end by 1 base, with 13 bases between. Germline V gene sequence: CDR1 SGHKS, CDR2 YYEKEE (reference sequence). The CDR3 DNA reads as TGTGCCAGCAGCTTGGGGCTAGCGACGGTCCAAGAGACCCAGTACTTC. It codes for CASSLGLATVQETQYF.

The J gene is TRBJ2-7, the V gene TRBV28; 7 nucleotides line up with TRBD2. The V segment lost 2 bases and the J segment 3 bases; nucleotides outside the gene matches: 7. The V gene's germline CDR1 is MDHEN and CDR2 SYDVKM. This CDR3 spans 15 amino acids. DNA for the CDR3: TGTGCCAGCAGTTTACCGGGACTAACTTTCTACGAGCAGTACTTC. Translating gives CASSLPGLTFYEQYF.

J is TRBJ2-2 and V is TRBV13, with 8 bases lining up with TRBD1. The CDR3 totals 14 residues. Trimming at V came to 5 bases and at J to 4 bases, leaving 3 bases not matched to a gene. Per the germline V gene, CDR1 is PRHDT and CDR2 is FYEKMQ (reference sequence). The DNA of the CDR3 is TGTGCCAGCAGCAAAGGACAGGGCACCGGGGAGCTGTTTTTT. It is translated as CASSKGQGTGELFF.

V is TRBV25-1 and J is TRBJ1-4, with D possibly matching TRBD1 (5 bases). The CDR3 is made up of 13 amino acids. V shed 8 bases and J shed 0 bases, with 7 bases lying between them. CDR1 and CDR2 from the germline V gene are MGHDK and SYGVNS. CDR3 region: CASGDSTNEKLFF. The CDR3 nucleotides read TGTGCCAGCGGGGACTCAACTAATGAAAAACTGTTTTTT.

Notes on this clone: This may be a read error, as it is one base from a much larger clone. Other DNA sequences within the sample encode an identical CDR3. V usage is TRBV24-1 and J usage is TRBJ1-4; 7 positions match TRBD1. The CDR3 consists of 15 residues. The germline V gene encodes CDR1 KGHDR and CDR2 SFDVKD. The CDR3 spells CATSETGTAHEKLFF. The CDR3 nucleotides are TGTGCCACCAGTGAGACCGGGACAGCGCATGAAAAACTATTTTTT.

The chain carries TRBV11-1 and TRBJ2-5; 7 positions agree with TRBD2. Looked up from germline, CDR1 is SGHAT and CDR2 is FQDESV (reference sequence). J lost 4 bases, V lost 3 bases, and 2 bases had no gene match. The CDR3 has 13 residues. The CDR3 DNA is TGTGCCAGCAGCTTGGGGGGGAGAGAGACCCAGTACTTC. This gives the protein CASSLGGRETQYF.

J is TRBJ2-2 and V is TRBV3-1 (or the pseudogene TRBV3-2), with TRBD1 as a possible D gene (6 bases). The V gene's germline CDR1 is LGHDT and CDR2 YNNKEL (reference sequence). The CDR3 loop spans 13 amino acids. Between the trimmed V and J ends, which lost 2 bases and 6 bases, there was a span of 7 bases. The CDR3 sequence is CASSQNRAGELFF. CDR3 DNA sequence: TGTGCCAGCAGCCAAAACAGGGCCGGGGAGCTGTTTTTT.

CDR3 in amino acids: CASSYSRLGSYNEQFF. DNA for the CDR3: TGTGCCAGCAGTTACTCCCGCCTCGGCTCCTACAATGAGCAGTTCTTC. The chain has TRBV6-5 and TRBJ2-1, with D unclear. V shed 0 bases and J shed 0 bases, with 9 bases lying between them. This CDR3 is 16 amino acids long. Germline CDR1 and CDR2: MNHEY and SVGAGI.

V usage is TRBV5-1 and J usage is TRBJ2-5; TRBD1 matches at 7 bases. V lost 4 bases and J lost 4; bases outside the gene matches: 10. Germline lookup yields CDR1 SGHRS and CDR2 YFSETQ. The CDR3 runs to 15 residues. CDR3 bases: TGCGCCAGCAGCCCGGCACAGGGGAGTCGAGAGACCCAGTACTTC. The encoded protein is CASSPAQGSRETQYF.

The rearrangement links TRBV27 to TRBJ1-2, with a possible D match to TRBD1 (5 bases). Germline V CDR1 and CDR2: MNHEY, SMNVEV (reference sequence). The CDR3 is 14 amino acids. Trimming shortened V by 2 bases and J by 6 bases, and 13 bases separated the two germline ends. CDR3 DNA: TGTGCCAGCAGTTTACGGGGGAACGTTAATGGCTACACCTTC. It translates to CASSLRGNVNGYTF.

The CDR3 DNA sequence: TGTGCCAGCAGCGAACTGGGGGGTGGCTACACCTTC. It yields the protein CASSELGGGYTF. This sequence joins TRBV5-4 and TRBJ1-2; the D gene is possibly TRBD1 (5 bases). From germline, CDR1 is SGHNT and CDR2 YYREEE (reference sequence). The CDR3 has 12 residues. Trimming took off 4 bases at V and 7 bases at J, with 11 bases between the two ends.

The chain carries TRBV5-5 and TRBJ1-5, with 9 positions matching TRBD1. V was clipped by 0 bases and J by 6 bases; unmatched bases: 1. CDR1 SGHKS and CDR2 YYEKEE come from the germline V gene (reference sequence). The length of the CDR3 is 14 residues. CDR3 protein: CASSLGQGVQPQHF. The CDR3, as DNA: TGTGCCAGCAGCTTGGGACAGGGGGTTCAGCCCCAGCATTTT.

The chain joins TRBV30 to TRBJ2-3; D possibly corresponds to TRBD2 (5 bases). The CDR3 contains 12 residues. Germline V gives CDR1 GTSNPN, CDR2 SVGIG (reference sequence). Trimming took off 1 base at V and 5 bases at J, with 7 bases between the two ends. CDR3 sequence reads: CAWSDEGDTQYF. Written as DNA, the CDR3 is TGTGCCTGGAGTGACGAGGGAGATACGCAGTATTTT.

The chain couples TRBV6-1 to TRBJ1-6, with D possibly matching TRBD1 (6 bases). The length of the CDR3 is 17 residues. Germline V gives CDR1 MNHNS, CDR2 SASEGT. V was shortened by 3 bases and J by 6 bases, with 18 bases between the two germline ends. CDR3 coding DNA: TGTGCCAGCAGTGAGTTCGTTAGGGGACACACTAATTCACCCCTCCACTTT. Protein product: CASSEFVRGHTNSPLHF.

In this sample, this clone turned up once. This chain connects TRBV6-6 to TRBJ1-1, with TRBD1 identical over 8 bases. The CDR3 runs 15 residues. Germline V lookup: CDR1 MNHNY, CDR2 SVGAGI (reference sequence). Germline trimming cut 6 bases from V and 7 bases from J; bases unmatched to any gene: 13. In DNA form, the CDR3 reads TGTGCCAGCAGCACCCCAGGGGGCGTCGTCGGTGAAGCTTTCTTT. Amino acid sequence: CASSTPGGVVGEAFF.

This chain uses TRBV5-5 with TRBJ2-7; 9 positions agree with TRBD1. CDR3 size: 15 residues. Per germline, CDR1 SGHKS and CDR2 YYEKEE (reference sequence). Trimming removed 2 bases from V and 0 bases from J; junction bases left unmatched: 3. CDR3 in DNA: TGTGCCAGCAGCTTATGGACAGGGGCCTCCTACGAGCAGTACTTC. This gives the protein CASSLWTGASYEQYF.